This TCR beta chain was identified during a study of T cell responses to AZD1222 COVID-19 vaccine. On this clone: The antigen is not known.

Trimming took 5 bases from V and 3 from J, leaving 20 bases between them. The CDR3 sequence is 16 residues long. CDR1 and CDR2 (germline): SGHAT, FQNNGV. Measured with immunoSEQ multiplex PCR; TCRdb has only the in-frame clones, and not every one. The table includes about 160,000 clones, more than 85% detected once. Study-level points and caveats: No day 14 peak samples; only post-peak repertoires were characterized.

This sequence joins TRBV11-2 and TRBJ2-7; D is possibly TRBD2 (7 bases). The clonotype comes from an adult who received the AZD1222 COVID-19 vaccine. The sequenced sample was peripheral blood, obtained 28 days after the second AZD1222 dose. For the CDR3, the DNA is TGTGCCAGCAGCCCCTTCGTGAGGGAGGGGGACTACGAGCAGTACTTC. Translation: CASSPFVREGDYEQYF.